A single sample gave rise to the 17 T cell receptor beta chains below, sequenced in a study of blood T cell repertoires in COVID-19. TCRdb keeps only in-frame clones here, not all; method: immunoSEQ multiplex PCR. Altogether around 250,000 clones are present, around 90% being singletons, with the ten largest covering 10%. The sequencing input was peripheral blood. The source is a woman aged 65 to 85 with COVID-19, enrolled during active disease.

The chain uses TRBV4-3 and TRBJ2-7, with 12 bases fitting TRBD2. CDR3 size: 15 residues. Looked up from germline, CDR1 is LGHNA and CDR2 is YSLEER. Germline trimming cut 3 bases from V and 3 bases from J; bases unmatched to any gene: 3. The CDR3: CASSQGLAGFYEQYF. CDR3 sequence (DNA): TGCGCCAGCAGCCAGGGACTAGCGGGTTTCTACGAGCAGTACTTC.

This chain connects TRBV27 to TRBJ2-3; TRBD2 matches at 7 bases. Germline assignment: CDR1 MNHEY and CDR2 SMNVEV (reference sequence). The CDR3 totals 15 residues. Trimming removed 2 bases from V and 6 bases from J; junction bases left unmatched: 8. The CDR3 DNA is TGTGCCAGCAGTTTACACCCTAGCGGAGGGGATACGCAGTATTTT. It is translated as CASSLHPSGGDTQYF.

The chain's CDR3 is CASSSAGGNQPQHF. The CDR3 DNA sequence: TGTGCCAGCAGTTCCGCGGGTGGCAATCAGCCCCAGCATTTT. The chain links TRBV6-5 to TRBJ1-5; D not certain. The CDR3 is 14 residues long. The V end was cut by 4 bases, the J end by 2 bases, with 9 bases between. The V gene's germline CDR1 is MNHEY and CDR2 SVGAGI.

The chain carries TRBV11-2 and TRBJ1-5; no clear D gene. Germline CDR1 and CDR2: SGHAT and FQNNGV. Trimming removed 0 bases from V and 6 bases from J, with 18 bases in between. The CDR3 runs to 17 residues. CDR3 amino acids: CASSLDRPGVIGQPQHF. The CDR3 DNA is TGTGCCAGCAGCTTAGATCGACCGGGTGTAATTGGTCAGCCCCAGCATTTT.

J is TRBJ1-1 and V is TRBV9; D may be TRBD1 (6 bases). Germline V gene sequence: CDR1 SGDLS, CDR2 YYNGEE. The CDR3 has 14 residues. Trimming took off 7 bases at V and 4 bases at J, with 17 bases between the two ends. The CDR3 coding sequence is TGTGCCAGCGAGCCTCAGGGGAAAGGCACTGAAGCTTTCTTT. This gives the protein CASEPQGKGTEAFF. Full variable domain (outside the CDR3, taken from reference TRBV9 and TRBJ1-1): DSGVTQTPKHLITATGQRVTLRCSPRSGDLSVYWYQQSLDQGLQFLIQYYNGEERAKGNILERFSAQQFPDLHSELNLSSLELGDSALYFCASEPQGKGTEAFFGQGTRLTVV.

The chain combines TRBV7-9 with TRBJ1-2, with D unresolved. Germline values: CDR1 SEHNR, CDR2 FQNEAQ (reference sequence). The CDR3 loop spans 13 amino acids. The V end lost 5 bases, the J end lost 3 bases, and 10 bases lay between the germline ends. CDR3 amino acids: CASSVVTDYGYTF. The DNA for the CDR3 is TGTGCCAGCAGCGTGGTTACGGACTATGGCTACACCTTC. The whole variable domain, remainder taken from reference TRBV7-9 and TRBJ1-2, is DTGVSQNPRHKITKRGQNVTFRCDPISEHNRLYWYRQTLGQGPEFLTYFQNEAQLEKSRLLSDRFSAERPKGSFSTLEIQRTEQGDSAMYLCASSVVTDYGYTFGSGTRLTVV.

V gene TRBV6-1 combines with J gene TRBJ2-7; a possible D gene is TRBD1 (6 bases). Germline-derived CDR1 and CDR2 are MNHNS and SASEGT. Trimming stripped 3 bases from V and 6 bases from J, with 15 bases between. The CDR3 covers 14 residues. The CDR3 coding sequence is TGTGCCAGCAGTGAGGCCGGCTGGGGGCCCGAGCAGTACTTC. Protein sequence: CASSEAGWGPEQYF.

The CDR3 reads CASSLPSPLLDNYGYTF. The CDR3 DNA follows: TGCGCCAGCAGCTTGCCATCGCCGCTGCTAGATAACTATGGCTACACCTTC. The V call is TRBV5-1, the J call TRBJ1-2; D gene ambiguous. Germline lookup yields CDR1 SGHRS and CDR2 YFSETQ. V dropped 1 base and J dropped 1 base, with 17 bases sitting between them. The CDR3 is 17 residues long.

The V and J genes are TRBV10-3 and TRBJ2-5, with 12 bases fitting TRBD2. V gave up 4 bases and J gave up 5 bases; unmatched junction bases: 5. Looked up from germline, CDR1 is ENHRY and CDR2 is SYGVKD. The CDR3 is 15 amino acids. The CDR3 is CAISGPGLAGETQYF. Written as DNA, the CDR3 is TGTGCCATCAGTGGTCCCGGACTAGCGGGGGAGACCCAGTACTTC.

V usage is TRBV4-3 and J usage is TRBJ2-1, with D maybe TRBD2 (6 bases). This CDR3 has 16 residues. Germline-derived CDR1 and CDR2 are LGHNA and YSLEER. Trimming took 2 bases from V and 0 from J, leaving 11 bases between them. CDR3 nucleotide sequence: TGCGCCAGCAGCCAAAGTCGGGGAGGCTCCTACAATGAGCAGTTCTTC. This sequence encodes CASSQSRGGSYNEQFF.

DNA for the CDR3: TGTGCCAGCAGCTTAGCGGGTAGCGGGAGCCGCCGTAATGAGCAGTTCTTC. This encodes CASSLAGSGSRRNEQFF. This chain joins TRBV11-3 and TRBJ2-1, with 9 bases that match TRBD2. This CDR3 region has 17 residues. V was clipped by 1 base and J by 7 bases; unmatched bases: 11. Per germline, CDR1 SGHNT and CDR2 YENEEA.

The J gene is TRBJ2-3, the V gene TRBV12-3 or TRBV12-4, with D maybe TRBD2 (6 bases). V was pared by 1 base and J by 6 bases, with 8 bases between. The CDR3 has 13 residues. In DNA form, the CDR3 reads TGTGCCAGCAGTTTAGGACTAGGGGATACGCAGTATTTT. This translates into CASSLGLGDTQYF.

V gene TRBV19 combines with J gene TRBJ1-1; 7 bases map to TRBD1. The junction had 15 bases not matched to a gene; V was cut back by 7 bases and J by 4 bases. CDR1 is LNHDA, CDR2 SQIVND, per germline (reference sequence). The CDR3 length is 16 residues. Here the CDR3 reads CASTQLRGIYGTEAFF. The CDR3, as DNA: TGTGCCAGTACCCAACTCAGGGGGATTTACGGCACTGAAGCTTTCTTT.

The chain employs TRBV4-3 and TRBJ2-3, with 7 bases lining up with TRBD2. Trimming cost V 1 base and J 1 base; bases outside gene matches: 8. This CDR3 has 17 amino acids. Germline CDR1 is LGHNA and CDR2 is YSLEER. Here the CDR3 reads CASSQAYSGRGTDTQYF. In DNA, the CDR3 is TGCGCCAGCAGCCAAGCCTATTCGGGGAGGGGCACAGATACGCAGTATTTT.

This sequence joins TRBV19 and TRBJ2-6, with D possibly matching TRBD1 (5 bases). Germline V lookup: CDR1 LNHDA, CDR2 SQIVND (reference sequence). This CDR3 comprises 15 residues. V lost 8 bases, J lost 2 bases, and 13 bases lay in between. CDR3 in amino acids: CASHWGRTGANVLTF. The CDR3 DNA follows: TGTGCCAGTCACTGGGGCAGAACTGGGGCCAACGTCCTGACTTTC.

The genes are TRBV19 and TRBJ1-2; D is unclear. The ends were cut back, 7 bases at V and 0 bases at J, with 15 bases in the middle. This CDR3 has 15 amino acids. Looked up from germline, CDR1 is LNHDA and CDR2 is SQIVND (reference sequence). The CDR3 loop is CASITASAANYGYTF. The CDR3 DNA is TGTGCCAGTATAACGGCTTCAGCGGCTAACTATGGCTACACCTTC.

This clone was observed a single time. The V call is TRBV6-2 or TRBV6-3, the J call TRBJ2-5; tentatively, D is TRBD2 (5 bases). The ends were cut back, 0 bases at V and 6 bases at J, with 11 bases in the middle. The germline CDR1 and CDR2 sequences are MNHEY and SVGEGT. The length of the CDR3 is 14 residues. In DNA form, the CDR3 reads TGTGCCAGCAGTTACTCAAGAGGGATGAAGACCCAGTACTTC. Amino acid sequence: CASSYSRGMKTQYF.